The clone carrying this T cell receptor beta chain was seen just once. The target antigen is unknown. V was clipped by 3 bases and J by 2 bases; unmatched bases: 3. The CDR3 extends over 14 amino acids. CDR1 is KGHSH and CDR2 is LQKENI in the germline V gene. These data come from a study of cytomegalovirus exposure and HLA in healthy donors. 60 Vbeta and 13 Jbeta primers were used in PCR. Clones were sequenced by immunoSEQ multiplex PCR, and TCRdb holds only the in-frame ones, with some missing. The sample lists 150,000 to 200,000 clones, approximately 79% occurring once. General study results and limits: Later examination showed HLA-associated TCR beta chains had greater clonal expansion than equally common others. Later analysis demonstrated an association between a missense DCLRE1C variant and TCR beta V- and J-gene trimming.

The receptor's source is a woman between 35 and 50 years old in good health and CMV-seronegative. Material for sequencing was PBMCs. The chain joins TRBV18 to TRBJ2-7, with 8 bases identical to TRBD1. The CDR3 here is CASSPGQATYEQYF. For the CDR3, the DNA is TGTGCCAGCTCACCGGGACAGGCTACCTACGAGCAGTACTTC.